The 27 T cell receptor beta chains listed next were all sequenced from one sample in a study of T cell responses to AZD1222 COVID-19 vaccine. Assay used: immunoSEQ multiplex PCR; TCRdb lists only in-frame clones, some missing. This sample yields roughly 120,000 clones, of which about 85% are seen a single time; 4.4% belongs to the top ten. The sequencing here drew on peripheral blood, taken on day 0 of AZD1222 vaccination. Every receptor here comes from an adult in good health.

V and J are TRBV7-9 and TRBJ2-5; D call uncertain. Per germline, CDR1 SEHNR and CDR2 FQNEAQ (reference sequence). The V end lost 3 bases, the J end lost 2 bases, and 7 bases lay between the germline ends. This CDR3 has 13 amino acids. The CDR3 region is CASSFTEQETQYF. The CDR3 region has the DNA TGTGCCAGCAGCTTCACAGAGCAAGAGACCCAGTACTTC.

V and J are TRBV10-3 and TRBJ2-7; 10 bases map to TRBD1. The CDR3 length is 15 residues. J lost 1 base, V lost 5 bases, and 5 bases had no gene match. CDR1 is ENHRY and CDR2 is SYGVKD in the germline V gene. The CDR3 sequence: CAISNRDRGSYEQYF. The CDR3 DNA is TGTGCCATCAGTAACCGGGACAGGGGATCCTACGAGCAGTACTTC.

Note on this clone: Other DNA sequences in this specimen translate into the identical CDR3. The V call is TRBV25-1, the J call TRBJ1-5, with a possible D match to TRBD1 (5 bases). From germline, CDR1 is MGHDK and CDR2 SYGVNS. Between the trimmed V and J ends, which lost 3 bases and 1 base, there was a span of 7 bases. The CDR3 is 14 amino acids. The CDR3 DNA is TGTGCCAGCAGTGACAGGGAAAGCAATCAGCCCCAGCATTTT. Protein: CASSDRESNQPQHF.

The chain carries TRBV18 and TRBJ2-7; TRBD1 or TRBD2 may be the D gene (6 bases each). V was cut by 3 bases and J by 4 bases, with 16 bases left in between. The CDR3 is made up of 15 amino acids. Germline V lookup: CDR1 KGHSH, CDR2 LQKENI. CDR3 sequence reads: CASSPLEGVRYEQYF. The CDR3 DNA reads as TGTGCCAGCTCACCCCTGGAGGGGGTGAGGTACGAGCAGTACTTC.

The genes are TRBV5-5 and TRBJ1-2, with D tentatively TRBD1 (5 bases). Trimming took off 4 bases at V and 8 bases at J, with 21 bases between the two ends. The length of the CDR3 is 15 residues. Germline CDR1 reads SGHKS; CDR2 reads YYEKEE (reference sequence). Here the CDR3 DNA reads TGTGCCAGCAGCCCCCAAAATGGGGCCCATTTAGGCTACACCTTC. This gives the protein CASSPQNGAHLGYTF.

This sequence joins TRBV10-3 and TRBJ1-1; TRBD1 aligns across 7 bases. V lost 2 bases and J lost 4; bases outside the gene matches: 7. The CDR3 length is 15 residues. Looked up from germline, CDR1 is ENHRY and CDR2 is SYGVKD. CDR3 in DNA: TGTGCCATCAGTGAGACCCCACCAGGGGGCACTGAAGCTTTCTTT. It encodes CAISETPPGGTEAFF.

This clone was detected once. The gene calls are TRBV6-5 and TRBJ1-3; D is undetermined. Looked up from germline, CDR1 is MNHEY and CDR2 is SVGAGI. Trimming pared 5 bases from V and 0 bases from J, leaving 11 bases between. The CDR3 is made up of 15 amino acids. The chain's CDR3 is CASSPRSPSGNTIYF. For the CDR3, the DNA is TGTGCCAGCAGTCCACGCAGTCCCTCTGGAAACACCATATATTTT.

The rearrangement uses TRBV12-5 and TRBJ1-2; the match to TRBD1 covers 7 bases. CDR1 and CDR2 (germline): LGHNT, FRNRAP. The V gene end was trimmed by 5 bases and the J gene end by 6 bases; junction bases not matched to a gene: 9. The CDR3 runs to 14 residues. CDR3 sequence: CASGQTGNPHGYTF. The CDR3 DNA follows: TGTGCTAGTGGTCAGACAGGGAACCCCCATGGCTACACCTTC.

In this sample, this clone turned up once. The rearrangement joins TRBV19 to TRBJ1-1; D may be TRBD1 (6 bases). With 9 bases removed from V and 0 bases from J, the gap between germline ends came to 14 bases. The CDR3 consists of 14 residues. Germline V gene data show CDR1 as LNHDA and CDR2 as SQIVND (reference sequence). The CDR3 DNA is TGTGCCAGCCGAAGGGGGGTGGTGAACACTGAAGCTTTCTTT. It is translated as CASRRGVVNTEAFF.

The V and J genes are TRBV29-1 and TRBJ1-3; D may be TRBD1 (5 bases). V lost 5 bases and J lost 2, with 19 bases in between. The CDR3 sequence is 16 residues long. Germline values: CDR1 SQVTM, CDR2 ANQGSEA. The CDR3: CSVLERIGGAGNTIYF. DNA of the CDR3: TGCAGCGTTCTAGAGCGTATAGGAGGGGCTGGAAACACCATATATTTT.

The chain is built from TRBV6-1 and TRBJ1-4, with D uncertain. The ends were cut back, 0 bases at V and 4 bases at J, with 3 bases in the middle. The CDR3 is 13 residues long. Germline CDR1 is MNHNS and CDR2 is SASEGT. The CDR3 DNA follows: TGTGCCAGCAGTGAAGCCGGTAATGAAAAACTGTTTTTT. Translating gives CASSEAGNEKLFF.

The V and J genes are TRBV24-1 and TRBJ2-1; a possible D gene is TRBD2 (8 bases). Germline V gives CDR1 KGHDR, CDR2 SFDVKD. The CDR3 has 16 amino acids. The ends were cut back, 6 bases at V and 8 bases at J, with 22 bases in the middle. The DNA of the CDR3 is TGTGCCACCAGTCCTGAGGGGGCGAGCGGGAGATATGAGCAGTTCTTC. This encodes CATSPEGASGRYEQFF.

This chain links TRBV21-1 with TRBJ1-5. TRBV21-1 is deemed a pseudogene. There are 13 residues in the CDR3. The CDR3 DNA is TGTGCCAGCAGCGGGACCCCCAGTCAGCCCCAGCATTTT. This sequence encodes CASSGTPSQPQHF.

The chain carries TRBV4-3 and TRBJ1-4, with no clear D. Germline V gene sequence: CDR1 LGHNA, CDR2 YSLEER. Trimming cost V 1 base and J 0 bases, with 12 bases left between them. This CDR3 has 17 residues. The CDR3, as DNA: TGCGCCAGCAGCCAAGGGCAGGTGGGCGCAACTAATGAAAAACTGTTTTTT. Translated: CASSQGQVGATNEKLFF.

The rearrangement links TRBV19 to TRBJ1-5, with TRBD1 matching 9 bases. Unmatched junction bases numbered 8, after V lost 5 bases and J lost 3 bases. Germline CDR1 is LNHDA and CDR2 is SQIVND (reference sequence). The CDR3 has 16 amino acids. The CDR3, as DNA: TGTGCCAGTAGTCCTTCGGGGACAGGGAACAATCAGCCCCAGCATTTT. Protein sequence: CASSPSGTGNNQPQHF.

The V and J genes are TRBV28 and TRBJ1-5; D is unresolved. The germline gives CDR1 MDHEN, CDR2 SYDVKM. The CDR3 is 17 residues long. V was trimmed by 7 bases and J by 3 bases, leaving 22 bases between them. CDR3 residues: CASNRAWTWEYNQPQHF. The CDR3 nucleotides read TGTGCCAGCAATCGGGCCTGGACCTGGGAATACAATCAGCCCCAGCATTTT. Looking up the rest from reference TRBV28 and TRBJ1-5 gives the full variable domain: DVKVTQSSRYLVKRTGEKVFLECVQDMDHENMFWYRQDPGLGLRLIYFSYDVKMKEKGDIPEGYSVSREKKERFSLILESASTNQTSMYLCASNRAWTWEYNQPQHFGDGTRLSIL.

The V gene is TRBV3-1 (or the pseudogene TRBV3-2), the J gene TRBJ2-7; 7 bases align to TRBD1. This CDR3 has 13 amino acids. The V gene's germline CDR1 is LGHDT and CDR2 YNNKEL (reference sequence). V shed 5 bases, J shed 3 bases, and the junction held 4 bases outside the gene matches. This CDR3 is CASSSTGVYEQYF. In DNA, the CDR3 is TGTGCCAGCAGCTCTACAGGGGTCTACGAGCAGTACTTC.

The chain uses TRBV6-2 or TRBV6-3 and TRBJ2-1, with 9 nucleotides matching TRBD1. The CDR3 totals 13 residues. Germline lookup yields CDR1 MNHEY and CDR2 SVGEGT. J lost 6 bases, V lost 5 bases, and 2 bases had no gene match. The CDR3 reads CASSMDRGNEQFF. The CDR3 coding sequence is TGTGCCAGCAGTATGGACAGGGGCAATGAGCAGTTCTTC.

V gene TRBV4-3 combines with J gene TRBJ1-2, with unresolved D. The CDR3 is 13 residues long. Germline V gives CDR1 LGHNA, CDR2 YSLEER. Deletions cut 1 base from V and 3 bases from J, with 6 bases between. The CDR3 nucleotides are TGCGCCAGCAGCCAAGGTGGGGACTATGGCTACACCTTC. Protein sequence: CASSQGGDYGYTF.

The chain joins TRBV27 to TRBJ2-2, with D maybe TRBD2 (6 bases). The CDR3 covers 13 residues. Germline V gene sequence: CDR1 MNHEY, CDR2 SMNVEV (reference sequence). V was clipped by 3 bases and J by 7 bases, with 9 bases between them. CDR3 in amino acids: CASSLGGFGELFF. The DNA for the CDR3 is TGTGCCAGCAGTTTGGGGGGTTTCGGGGAGCTGTTTTTT.

The rearrangement joins TRBV2 to TRBJ1-1; D not resolved. Germline V lookup: CDR1 SNHLY, CDR2 FYNNEI. The CDR3 sequence is 14 residues long. V lost 1 base to trimming and J lost 4 bases, with 10 bases between them. The CDR3 spells CASSEEGLSTEAFF. In nucleotides, the CDR3 is TGTGCCAGCAGTGAAGAGGGCTTGAGCACTGAAGCTTTCTTT.

This rearrangement joins TRBV10-3 to TRBJ2-6; 9 nucleotides agree with TRBD1. Germline trimming cut 2 bases from V and 6 bases from J; bases unmatched to any gene: 14. The CDR3 has 19 residues. The germline V gene has CDR1 ENHRY and CDR2 SYGVKD. Here the CDR3 reads CAISELWTGVISEANVLTF. The CDR3 DNA reads TGTGCCATCAGTGAGCTGTGGACAGGGGTTATTTCGGAGGCCAACGTCCTGACTTTC.

In nucleotides, the CDR3 is TGTGCCAGCAGCCCTGGGACTAGCGGGAGTTACGTCCGAGAGACCCAGTACTTC. Translated: CASSPGTSGSYVRETQYF. The V gene is TRBV27, the J gene TRBJ2-5; 14 bases are shared with TRBD2. The length of the CDR3 is 18 residues. Germline V gene sequence: CDR1 MNHEY, CDR2 SMNVEV (reference sequence). Trimming cost V 6 bases and J 4 bases; bases outside gene matches: 13.

The V gene is TRBV5-4, the J gene TRBJ2-3; the D gene is possibly TRBD2 (5 bases). The CDR3 is 14 residues long. Germline V gene data show CDR1 as SGHNT and CDR2 as YYREEE (reference sequence). Trimming stripped 0 bases from V and 3 bases from J, with 8 bases between. The DNA for the CDR3 is TGTGCCAGCAGCTTGGGTAGAGGGACAGATACGCAGTATTTT. Its translation: CASSLGRGTDTQYF.

The chain is built from TRBV24-1 and TRBJ2-1, with 10 bases that match TRBD2. This CDR3 is built from 16 residues. With 4 bases clipped from V and 4 bases from J, the junction kept 6 bases outside the gene matches. From germline, CDR1 is KGHDR and CDR2 SFDVKD. CDR3 nucleotide sequence: TGTGCCACCAGTGACCGCAGCGGGGGGGCATACAATGAGCAGTTCTTC. Translation gives CATSDRSGGAYNEQFF.

V gene TRBV2 combines with J gene TRBJ1-5, with D perhaps matching TRBD1 (6 bases). In germline, CDR1 is SNHLY, CDR2 FYNNEI. Between the trimmed V and J ends, which lost 8 bases and 4 bases, there was a span of 15 bases. The CDR3 spans 14 residues. CDR3 residues: CASRGGGQNQPQHF. In DNA form, the CDR3 reads TGTGCCAGCCGTGGGGGGGGCCAAAATCAGCCCCAGCATTTT.

The V and J genes are TRBV7-9 and TRBJ2-1, with 9 positions matching TRBD1. Germline V gene lookup returns CDR1 SEHNR and CDR2 FQNEAQ (reference sequence). J lost 8 bases, V lost 1 base, and 6 bases had no gene match. This CDR3 has 15 residues. The CDR3 region has the DNA TGTGCCAGCAGCTTAGGGGACAGGGTTTTGGATGAGCAGTTCTTC. Residues: CASSLGDRVLDEQFF.